At least ten counts were recorded for the clone carrying this T cell receptor beta chain. Researchers amplified the TCR beta CDR3 regions from RNA transcripts. TCR CDR3 regions were first amplified by RT-PCR with HTBI primers. TCRdb re-derived calls from the multiplex PCR reads in MiXCR, one entry per CDR3 protein. The table shows 400,000 to 600,000 distinct CDR3 sequences, with less than 25% occurring only once. The sample is drawn from a study of T cells in Graves' hyperthyroidism and ophthalmopathy. This CDR3 has 14 residues. The V end lost 1 base, the J end lost 0 bases, and 7 bases lay between the germline ends. Per germline, CDR1 MNHEY and CDR2 SMNVEV (reference sequence). Those patients with uncontrolled infection, other autoimmune disease, pregnancy or lactation were excluded.

Sequencing input: blood. The receptor comes from a man younger than 30 with Graves' hyperthyroidism. The genes are TRBV27 and TRBJ2-7, with D hard to call. Written as DNA, the CDR3 is TGTGCCAGCAGTTTATATACAAACTCCTACGAGCAGTACTTC. Protein sequence: CASSLYTNSYEQYF.